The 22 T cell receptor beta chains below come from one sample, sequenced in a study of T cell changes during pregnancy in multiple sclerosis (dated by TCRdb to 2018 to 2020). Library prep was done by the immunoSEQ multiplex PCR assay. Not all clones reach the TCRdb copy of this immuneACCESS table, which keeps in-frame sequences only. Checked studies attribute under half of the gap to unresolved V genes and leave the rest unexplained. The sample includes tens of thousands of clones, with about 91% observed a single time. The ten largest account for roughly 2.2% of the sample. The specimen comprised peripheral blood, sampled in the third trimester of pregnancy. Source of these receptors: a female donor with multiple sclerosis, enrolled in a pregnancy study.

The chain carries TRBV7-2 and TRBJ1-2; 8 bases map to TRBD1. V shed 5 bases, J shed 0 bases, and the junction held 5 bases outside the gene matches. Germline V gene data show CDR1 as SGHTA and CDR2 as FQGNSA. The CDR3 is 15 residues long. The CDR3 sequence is CASSRTGGANYGYTF. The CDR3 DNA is TGTGCCAGCAGCAGAACAGGGGGGGCTAACTATGGCTACACCTTC.

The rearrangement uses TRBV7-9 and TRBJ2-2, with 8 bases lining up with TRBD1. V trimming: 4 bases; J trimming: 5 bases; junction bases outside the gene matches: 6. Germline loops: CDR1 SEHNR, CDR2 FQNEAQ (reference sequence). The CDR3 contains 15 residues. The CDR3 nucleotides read TGTGCCAGCAGCTCCTGGACAGGGCGAACCGGGGAGCTGTTTTTT. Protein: CASSSWTGRTGELFF.

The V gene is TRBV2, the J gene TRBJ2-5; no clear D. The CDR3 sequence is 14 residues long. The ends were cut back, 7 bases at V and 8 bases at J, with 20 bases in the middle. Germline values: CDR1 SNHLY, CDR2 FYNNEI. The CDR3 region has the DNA TGTGCCAGCATTCCCCGAACTCCAATAGCAACCCAGTACTTC. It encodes CASIPRTPIATQYF.

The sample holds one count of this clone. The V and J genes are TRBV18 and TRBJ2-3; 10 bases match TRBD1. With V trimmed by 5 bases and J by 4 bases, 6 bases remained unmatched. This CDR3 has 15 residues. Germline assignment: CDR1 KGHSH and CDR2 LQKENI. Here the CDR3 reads CASSAGQGISDTQYF. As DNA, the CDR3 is TGTGCCAGCTCAGCGGGACAGGGGATTTCAGATACGCAGTATTTT. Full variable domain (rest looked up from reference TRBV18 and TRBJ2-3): NAGVMQNPRHLVRRRGQEARLRCSPMKGHSHVYWYRQLPEEGLKFMVYLQKENIIDESGMPKERFSAEFPKEGPSILRIQQVVRGDSAAYFCASSAGQGISDTQYFGPGTRLTVL.

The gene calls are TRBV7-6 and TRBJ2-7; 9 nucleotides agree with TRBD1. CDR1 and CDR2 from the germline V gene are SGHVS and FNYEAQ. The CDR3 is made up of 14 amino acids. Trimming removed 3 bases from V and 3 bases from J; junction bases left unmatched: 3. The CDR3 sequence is CASSFGQGSYEQYF. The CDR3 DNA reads TGTGCCAGCAGCTTTGGACAGGGGAGCTACGAGCAGTACTTC.

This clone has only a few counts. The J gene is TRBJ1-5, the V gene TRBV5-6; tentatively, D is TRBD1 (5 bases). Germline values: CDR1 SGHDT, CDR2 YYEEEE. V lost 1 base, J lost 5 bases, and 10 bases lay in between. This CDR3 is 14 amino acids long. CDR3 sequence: CASSLLGGDQPQHF. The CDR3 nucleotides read TGTGCCAGCAGCTTGCTGGGGGGGGATCAGCCCCAGCATTTT. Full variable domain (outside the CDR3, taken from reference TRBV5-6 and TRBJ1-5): DAGVTQSPTHLIKTRGQQVTLRCSPKSGHDTVSWYQQALGQGPQFIFQYYEEEERQRGNFPDRFSGHQFPNYSSELNVNALLLGDSALYLCASSLLGGDQPQHFGDGTRLSIL.

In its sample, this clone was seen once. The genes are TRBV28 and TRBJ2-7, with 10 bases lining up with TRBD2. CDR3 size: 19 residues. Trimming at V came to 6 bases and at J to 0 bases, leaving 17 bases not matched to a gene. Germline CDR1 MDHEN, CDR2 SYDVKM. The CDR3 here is CASSARGLASRNSSYEQYF. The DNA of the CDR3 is TGTGCCAGCAGCGCTAGGGGACTAGCGTCTCGCAACTCCTCCTACGAGCAGTACTTC.

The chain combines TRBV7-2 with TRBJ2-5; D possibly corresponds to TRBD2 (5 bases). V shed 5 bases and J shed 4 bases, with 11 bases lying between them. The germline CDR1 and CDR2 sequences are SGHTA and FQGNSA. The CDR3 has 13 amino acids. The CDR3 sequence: CASSEGSLETQYF. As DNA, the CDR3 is TGTGCCAGCAGCGAAGGGAGTTTAGAGACCCAGTACTTC.

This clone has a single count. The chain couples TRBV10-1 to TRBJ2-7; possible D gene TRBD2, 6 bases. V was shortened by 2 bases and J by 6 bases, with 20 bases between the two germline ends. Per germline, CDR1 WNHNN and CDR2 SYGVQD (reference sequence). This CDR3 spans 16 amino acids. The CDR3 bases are TGCGCCAGCAGTGAGGTCTTGGGACTGGAGCAGGGCGAGCAGTACTTC. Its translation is CASSEVLGLEQGEQYF.

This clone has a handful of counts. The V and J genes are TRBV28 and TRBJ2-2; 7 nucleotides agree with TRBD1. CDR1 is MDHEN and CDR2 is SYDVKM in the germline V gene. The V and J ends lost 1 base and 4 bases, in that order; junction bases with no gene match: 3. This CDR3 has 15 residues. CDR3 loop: CASSLYRGGTGELFF. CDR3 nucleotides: TGTGCCAGCAGTTTATACAGGGGCGGCACCGGGGAGCTGTTTTTT. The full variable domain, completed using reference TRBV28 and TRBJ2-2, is DVKVTQSSRYLVKRTGEKVFLECVQDMDHENMFWYRQDPGLGLRLIYFSYDVKMKEKGDIPEGYSVSREKKERFSLILESASTNQTSMYLCASSLYRGGTGELFFGEGSRLTVL.

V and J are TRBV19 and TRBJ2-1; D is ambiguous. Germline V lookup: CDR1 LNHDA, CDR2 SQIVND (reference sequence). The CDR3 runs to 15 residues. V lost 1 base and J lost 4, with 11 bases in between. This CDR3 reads CASSIGGTAYNEQFF. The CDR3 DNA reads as TGTGCCAGTAGTATAGGCGGAACCGCTTACAATGAGCAGTTCTTC.

The CDR3 DNA reads TGTGCCAGCAGCTTCTCCGCTAGTTCCGAGCAGTACTTC. This translates into CASSFSASSEQYF. The chain carries TRBV9 and TRBJ2-7; D not resolved. The germline gives CDR1 SGDLS, CDR2 YYNGEE. The CDR3 loop spans 13 amino acids. The ends were cut back, 4 bases at V and 6 bases at J, with 14 bases in the middle.

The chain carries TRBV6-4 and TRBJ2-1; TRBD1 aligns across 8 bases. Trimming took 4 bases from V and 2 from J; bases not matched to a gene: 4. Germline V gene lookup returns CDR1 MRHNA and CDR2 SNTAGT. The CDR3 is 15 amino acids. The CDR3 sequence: CASSAGQGPYNEQFF. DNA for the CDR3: TGTGCCAGCAGTGCCGGACAGGGACCCTACAATGAGCAGTTCTTC.

The CDR3 loop reads CASSSGQGLAKNIQYF. The CDR3 DNA follows: TGTGCCAGCAGCTCCGGACAGGGCCTAGCCAAAAACATTCAGTACTTC. The genes are TRBV11-3 and TRBJ2-4, with 8 bases identical to TRBD1. Per the germline V gene, CDR1 is SGHNT and CDR2 is YENEEA. V shed 4 bases, J shed 0 bases, and the junction held 5 bases outside the gene matches. The length of the CDR3 is 16 residues.

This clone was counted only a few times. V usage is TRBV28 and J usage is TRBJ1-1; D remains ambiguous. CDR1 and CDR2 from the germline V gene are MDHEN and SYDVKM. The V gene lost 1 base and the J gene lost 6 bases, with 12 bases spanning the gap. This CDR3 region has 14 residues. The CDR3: CASSLSGETAEAFF. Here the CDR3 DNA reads TGTGCCAGCAGTTTATCTGGGGAGACGGCTGAAGCTTTCTTT.

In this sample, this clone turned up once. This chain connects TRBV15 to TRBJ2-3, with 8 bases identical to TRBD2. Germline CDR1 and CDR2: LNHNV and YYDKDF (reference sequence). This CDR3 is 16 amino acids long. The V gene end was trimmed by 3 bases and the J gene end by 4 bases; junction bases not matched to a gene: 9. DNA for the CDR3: TGTGCCACCAGCAGGGGGACTAGAGCGGGAGCAGATACGCAGTATTTT. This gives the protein CATSRGTRAGADTQYF.

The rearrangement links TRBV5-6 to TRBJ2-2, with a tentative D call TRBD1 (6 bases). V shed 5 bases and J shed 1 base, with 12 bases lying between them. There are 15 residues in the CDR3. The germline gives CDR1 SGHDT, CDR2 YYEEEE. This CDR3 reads CASRARGKNTGELFF. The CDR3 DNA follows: TGTGCCAGCAGAGCTAGGGGGAAGAACACCGGGGAGCTGTTTTTT.

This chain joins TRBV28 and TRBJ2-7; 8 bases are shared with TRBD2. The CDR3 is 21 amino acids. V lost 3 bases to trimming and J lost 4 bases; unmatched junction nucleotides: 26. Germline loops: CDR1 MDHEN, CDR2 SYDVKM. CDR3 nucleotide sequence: TGTGCCAGCAGTTTTAGGCTTAGGGATGCGGCGGGAGGAAGAAAAGGGTACGAGCAGTACTTC. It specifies CASSFRLRDAAGGRKGYEQYF.

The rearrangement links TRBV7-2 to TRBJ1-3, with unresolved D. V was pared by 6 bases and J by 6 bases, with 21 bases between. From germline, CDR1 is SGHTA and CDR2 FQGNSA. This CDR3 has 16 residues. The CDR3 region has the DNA TGTGCCAGCAGTCCATCTTGGACTGCTAATTTAAACACCATATATTTT. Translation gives CASSPSWTANLNTIYF.

The CDR3: CASSPMEQGWTEAFF. In nucleotides, the CDR3 is TGTGCCAGCAGCCCGATGGAACAGGGGTGGACTGAAGCTTTCTTT. The chain is built from TRBV7-6 and TRBJ1-1; 7 bases are shared with TRBD1. The CDR3 runs 15 residues. Per the germline V gene, CDR1 is SGHVS and CDR2 is FNYEAQ. J gave up 5 bases and V 5 bases, and 11 bases lay outside the gene matches.

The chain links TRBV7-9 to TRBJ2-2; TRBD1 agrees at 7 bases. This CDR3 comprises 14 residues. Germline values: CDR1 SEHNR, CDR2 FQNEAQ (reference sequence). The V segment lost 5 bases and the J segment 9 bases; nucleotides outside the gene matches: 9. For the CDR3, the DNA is TGTGCCAGCAGCCCCTCCGGGACAGTGAGGGAGCTGTTTTTT. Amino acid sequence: CASSPSGTVRELFF.

The CDR3 DNA reads TGTGCCAGCAGGCCTACAGGTTCCTACGAGCAGTACTTC. This gives the protein CASRPTGSYEQYF. The chain couples TRBV7-9 to TRBJ2-7, with D tentatively TRBD1 (5 bases). From germline, CDR1 is SEHNR and CDR2 FQNEAQ (reference sequence). V lost 6 bases, J lost 1 base, and 10 bases lay in between. The CDR3 length is 13 residues.